Sequencing of this TCR beta chain was carried out in a study of post-analysis software for immune sequencing data. Study-wide background: Relapsing-remitting, secondary progressive and progressive-relapsing multiple sclerosis courses were included.

The study's findings and limits: Controls had lower frequencies than patients of a handful of TRBV segments, which included TRBV5-6, TRBV5-1 and TRBV20-1. F measure clustering grouped samples strongly by preparation batch. Normalized Chao1 diversity in multiple sclerosis patients fell significantly below that of controls.

From germline, CDR1 is SEHNR and CDR2 FQNEAQ (reference sequence). The CDR3 has 15 residues. Trimming removed 5 bases from V and 4 bases from J; junction bases left unmatched: 6. As concerns this clonotype: Its antigen is not known.

The library was made from cDNA and included unique molecular identifiers. With about 1 to 11 million T cells as the source, about half a million cDNA molecules resulted. TCRdb independently ran MiXCR on the PCR reads; one entry per CDR3 protein. This table has roughly 650,000 distinct CDR3 sequences, 55% to 70% appearing once. The chain recombines TRBV7-9 with TRBJ2-1; 9 bases are a match to TRBD2. The receptor was isolated from a girl aged 2-10 years with multiple sclerosis. Material: blood. DNA of the CDR3: TGTGCCAGCAGCGGGGCTAGCGGGGCATACAATGAGCAGTTCTTC. It yields the protein CASSGASGAYNEQFF.